This T cell receptor (beta chain) was captured by sequencing in a study of T-cell reconstitution after alpha-beta-depleted transplantation in children. The study's findings and limits: Reported findings indicate that, about two months after transplant, alpha-beta T cells came from several hundred expanded clones, which were derived from non-depleted graft cells. Some patients' high day-60 TCRbeta diversity was traced to surviving recipient T cells and thymic progenitors.

The sample holds many counts of this clonotype. Its specificity is unknown. Researchers prepared the TCRbeta library using unique molecular identifiers, the study reports. MiXCR, run by TCRdb on the PCR reads, gives a single entry per CDR3 protein. The table shows about 200,000 distinct CDR3 sequences, with about 6% occurring only once. The source of this sequence is a girl younger than two with combined immunodeficiency, due to receive a stem cell transplant. The material sequenced was PBMCs, taken before TCRalphabeta/CD19-depleted stem cell transplant.

In DNA, the CDR3 is TGTGCCAGCAGTGTCGCTAACTATGGCTACACCTTC. Amino acid sequence: CASSVANYGYTF. This chain connects TRBV2 to TRBJ1-2, with D unclear. V gave up 4 bases and J gave up 0 bases, with 3 bases separating them. The CDR3 length is 12 residues. Germline V gene data show CDR1 as SNHLY and CDR2 as FYNNEI.